The entry below describes one T cell receptor beta chain. The antigen remains undetermined. This entry is derived from a study of human T cells and chemical hapten exposure. On the study more broadly: Skin of the upper inner arm, about 2 cm by about 2 cm, received 2% DPC for sensitization.

Study results and caveats: Expanded TCRs formed significantly more large CDR3 similarity clusters than controls.

TCRdb re-called the RACE reads with MiXCR, one entry per CDR3 protein. The sample has about 97,000 distinct CDR3 sequences, roughly 27% seen once. Sample time point: patch test 3, about 24 weeks after DPC sensitization. As to treatment: therapeutic diphenylcyclopropenone sensitization with weekly scalp DPC. Those who donated were patients with alopecia, 18 to 70 years of age, and suitable for DPC. Sequencing was performed on whole blood, taken in connection with sensitization to the hapten diphenylcyclopropenone (DPC). The TCR was taken from a man aged 40-55 years with alopecia areata. Some clones in this sample may be carry-over from other donors' samples.

CDR3 sequence reads: CSARDSSIGEQFF. CDR3 nucleotide sequence: TGCAGTGCTAGAGATTCTAGCATAGGTGAGCAGTTCTTC. The rearrangement links TRBV20-1 to TRBJ2-1; the D gene is possibly TRBD2 (5 bases). CDR3 length equals 13 residues. Looked up from germline, CDR1 is DFQATT and CDR2 is SNEGSKA (reference sequence). Trimming cost V 0 bases and J 9 bases, with 12 bases left between them.